The subject of this entry is one TCR beta chain. This entry is derived from a study of blood T cell repertoires in COVID-19. TCRdb keeps only in-frame clones here, not all; method: immunoSEQ multiplex PCR. The sample shows about 130,000 clones, almost 85% of them seen only once. The CDR3 runs to 13 residues. Deletions cut 3 bases from V and 2 bases from J, with 9 bases between. Germline V lookup: CDR1 DFQATT, CDR2 SNEGSKA (reference sequence). The sequenced sample was peripheral blood. The chain carries TRBV20-1 and TRBJ2-3; D is unclear. This TCR was recovered from a woman in her twenties or thirties who had recovered from COVID-19. In DNA, the CDR3 is TGCAGTGCTAGTACGGGTTTCACAGATACGCAGTATTTT. As protein: CSASTGFTDTQYF.